These 26 T cell receptor beta chains originate from one sample sequenced in a study of response to subunit inactivated influenza vaccine. TCRdb fed the RT-PCR reads into MiXCR, producing one record per CDR3 protein. Here the sample spans 800,000 or so distinct CDR3 sequences, 20% to 25% being singletons. The sample was PBMCs from blood, taken less than 6 days after vaccination. All receptors derive from a man aged 45-65 years who received an inactivated influenza vaccine.

The chain has TRBV6-1 and TRBJ2-7; possibly TRBD2 for D (7 bases). Trimming pared 6 bases from V and 6 bases from J, leaving 18 bases between. The CDR3 loop spans 14 amino acids. Germline assignment: CDR1 MNHNS and CDR2 SASEGT. This CDR3 reads CASRPRYREGEQYF. CDR3 DNA: TGTGCCAGCAGGCCCCGGTACAGGGAGGGCGAGCAGTACTTC.

The genes are TRBV5-1 and TRBJ1-1; a weak D match, TRBD1 (5 bases). Germline V gives CDR1 SGHRS, CDR2 YFSETQ. V shed 6 bases and J shed 2 bases, with 11 bases lying between them. The CDR3 has 13 residues. CDR3 sequence (DNA): TGCGCCAGCATGCAGGACACAAACACTGAAGCTTTCTTT. Translated: CASMQDTNTEAFF.

This clonotype was seen repeatedly, ten times or more. V is TRBV12-3 or TRBV12-4 and J is TRBJ1-1; D perhaps matches TRBD1 (5 bases). V dropped 5 bases and J dropped 4 bases, with 17 bases sitting between them. The CDR3 runs to 15 residues. The CDR3 DNA follows: TGTGCCAGCAGTCCCTCCCCGGGGGTAGGCACTGAAGCTTTCTTT. Residues: CASSPSPGVGTEAFF.

This clonotype turned up a few times. The rearrangement uses TRBV10-3 and TRBJ2-5; weak D call: TRBD1 (7 bases). The CDR3 runs 14 residues. The V gene's germline CDR1 is ENHRY and CDR2 SYGVKD. With 6 bases removed from V and 2 bases from J, the gap between germline ends came to 13 bases. CDR3 coding DNA: TGTGCCATCAGGGGGGGACAGATGCAAGAGACCCAGTACTTC. It encodes CAIRGGQMQETQYF.

This clonotype was seen a few times. The rearrangement uses TRBV7-2 and TRBJ2-6; D is uncertain. The V and J ends lost 1 base and 1 base respectively, with 8 bases between them. The CDR3 covers 16 residues. CDR1 is SGHTA and CDR2 is FQGNSA in the germline V gene. The CDR3: CASSLEGPSGANVLTF. CDR3 in DNA: TGTGCCAGCAGCTTAGAGGGCCCGTCTGGGGCCAACGTCCTGACTTTC.

This clonotype was observed a handful of times. The chain recombines TRBV11-2 with TRBJ2-2; D may be TRBD1 (5 bases). This CDR3 comprises 17 residues. Germline V gene lookup returns CDR1 SGHAT and CDR2 FQNNGV. V shed 5 bases and J shed 4 bases, with 20 bases lying between them. This CDR3 reads CASSPTRLRVSTGELFF. CDR3 coding DNA: TGTGCCAGCAGCCCTACGAGACTCAGGGTTTCCACCGGGGAGCTGTTTTTT.

The J gene is TRBJ1-1, the V gene TRBV2; 9 bases are shared with TRBD1. The J segment lost 3 bases and the V segment lost 8 bases, leaving 1 base of the junction unmatched. This CDR3 contains 12 residues. The germline V gene has CDR1 SNHLY and CDR2 FYNNEI. The DNA of the CDR3 is TGTGCCAGCTGGGACAGGGACACTGAAGCTTTCTTT. As protein: CASWDRDTEAFF.

The table lists this clonotype with a few counts. The rearrangement links TRBV3-1 to TRBJ2-7; a possible D gene is TRBD2 (5 bases). V lost 7 bases, J lost 3 bases, and 10 bases lay in between. The CDR3 covers 12 residues. The germline V gene encodes CDR1 LGHDT and CDR2 YNNKEL (reference sequence). The CDR3 loop reads CASTTGSYEQYF. CDR3 DNA sequence: TGTGCCAGCACCACGGGGAGCTACGAGCAGTACTTC.

This clonotype was recorded only once. The J gene is TRBJ2-5, the V gene TRBV11-1, with 7 positions matching TRBD1. In germline, CDR1 is SGHAT, CDR2 FQDESV (reference sequence). The CDR3 covers 18 residues. The V gene end was trimmed by 1 base and the J gene end by 7 bases; junction bases not matched to a gene: 18. In nucleotides, the CDR3 is TGTGCCAGCAGCTTAGTCTTCAGGGAAGGGGGCCTATGGGCGACCCAGTACTTC. It translates to CASSLVFREGGLWATQYF.

The sample holds a few counts of this clonotype. V and J are TRBV28 and TRBJ2-7; D remains ambiguous. CDR3 length: 14 amino acids. The V gene's germline CDR1 is MDHEN and CDR2 SYDVKM. V was pared by 5 bases and J by 1 base, with 12 bases between. CDR3 coding DNA: TGTGCCAGCAGTGGAACAGATTCATCCTACGAGCAGTACTTC. It translates to CASSGTDSSYEQYF.

This clonotype was seen a handful of times. The chain is built from TRBV4-2 and TRBJ2-6; 8 bases agree with TRBD2. J lost 0 bases, V lost 1 base, and 2 bases had no gene match. The germline gives CDR1 LGHNA, CDR2 YNFKEQ. The CDR3 totals 17 residues. The CDR3: CASSQATSGSGANVLTF. The CDR3 coding sequence is TGTGCCAGCAGCCAAGCCACTAGCGGCTCTGGGGCCAACGTCCTGACTTTC.

Only a few counts were recorded for this clonotype. This rearrangement joins TRBV5-4 to TRBJ1-1, with D possibly TRBD1 on 5 matching bases. This CDR3 comprises 13 residues. V gave up 4 bases and J gave up 1 base, with 8 bases separating them. Looked up from germline, CDR1 is SGHNT and CDR2 is YYREEE (reference sequence). The CDR3 nucleotides read TGTGCCAGCAGCACCAGGGAGAACACTGAAGCTTTCTTT. Protein sequence: CASSTRENTEAFF.

This clonotype occurred many times. The V call is TRBV7-2, the J call TRBJ2-2; D gene uncertain. Germline loops: CDR1 SGHTA, CDR2 FQGNSA. The CDR3 contains 13 residues. V dropped 3 bases and J dropped 4 bases, with 6 bases sitting between them. CDR3 in amino acids: CASSFRGTGELFF. CDR3 coding DNA: TGTGCCAGCAGCTTCCGAGGCACCGGGGAGCTGTTTTTT. The variable domain in full, completed from reference TRBV7-2 and TRBJ2-2, reads GAGVSQSPSNKVTEKGKDVELRCDPISGHTALYWYRQSLGQGLEFLIYFQGNSAPDKSGLPSDRFSAERTGGSVSTLTIQRTQQEDSAVYLCASSFRGTGELFFGEGSRLTVL.

This clonotype was recorded many times. The chain is built from TRBV18 and TRBJ1-5; 11 bases match TRBD1. Germline V gene lookup returns CDR1 KGHSH and CDR2 LQKENI. The CDR3 contains 16 residues. V lost 4 bases and J lost 2; bases outside the gene matches: 4. CDR3 residues: CASSRTGQGGNQPQHF. Here the CDR3 DNA reads TGTGCCAGCTCACGGACGGGACAGGGGGGCAATCAGCCCCAGCATTTT. Variable domain in full (rest from reference TRBV18 and TRBJ1-5): NAGVMQNPRHLVRRRGQEARLRCSPMKGHSHVYWYRQLPEEGLKFMVYLQKENIIDESGMPKERFSAEFPKEGPSILRIQQVVRGDSAAYFCASSRTGQGGNQPQHFGDGTRLSIL.

This clonotype was found a few times. The rearrangement joins TRBV12-3 or TRBV12-4 to TRBJ2-3; D not resolved. The CDR3 is 14 residues long. V was cut by 4 bases and J by 5 bases, with 13 bases left in between. DNA of the CDR3: TGTGCCAGCAGTTCCCGGGCCTGGCGAGATACGCAGTATTTT. It yields the protein CASSSRAWRDTQYF.

Concerning this clonotype itself: The junction departs from the called germline gene at one end, perhaps through a read error. This rearrangement joins TRBV4-2 to TRBJ1-1, with no clear D. Germline CDR1 reads LGHNA; CDR2 reads YNFKEQ. The CDR3 length is 13 residues. The CDR3 region has the DNA TGTGCCAGCAGTCAAGAGGCGAACACTGAAGCTTTCTTT. This sequence encodes CASSQEANTEAFF.

The CDR3, as DNA: TGTGCCAGCAGAAGGGGACAGGGGAACATTCAGTACTTC. Its translation: CASRRGQGNIQYF. This chain uses TRBV2 with TRBJ2-4, with 10 bases fitting TRBD1. Trimming cost V 6 bases and J 7 bases; bases outside gene matches: 3. The CDR3 length is 13 residues. Germline-derived CDR1 and CDR2 are SNHLY and FYNNEI. Drawing the rest from reference TRBV2 and TRBJ2-4, the complete variable domain is EPEVTQTPSHQVTQMGQEVILRCVPISNHLYFYWYRQILGQKVEFLVSFYNNEISEKSEIFDDQFSVERPDGSNFTLKIRSTKLEDSAMYFCASRRGQGNIQYFGAGTRLSVL.

This clonotype was observed a handful of times. The rearrangement uses TRBV24-1 and TRBJ2-5; D remains unclear. V was clipped by 4 bases and J by 1 base, with 12 bases between them. CDR3 size: 15 residues. CDR1 is KGHDR and CDR2 is SFDVKD in the germline V gene. This chain's CDR3 is CATSDPDGLQETQYF. The CDR3 bases are TGTGCCACCAGTGACCCGGACGGGCTCCAAGAGACCCAGTACTTC.

This clonotype has just a few counts. V gene TRBV12-3 or TRBV12-4 combines with J gene TRBJ2-3, with D hard to call. The CDR3 is 14 residues long. Trimming shortened V by 3 bases and J by 2 bases, and 9 bases separated the two germline ends. The CDR3 sequence is CASSFGSPTDTQYF. CDR3 bases: TGTGCCAGCAGTTTTGGTTCACCCACAGATACGCAGTATTTT.

The genes are TRBV15 and TRBJ1-1; no reliable D call. This CDR3 contains 13 residues. Trimming took off 2 bases at V and 4 bases at J, with 8 bases between the two ends. CDR1 and CDR2 (germline): LNHNV, YYDKDF (reference sequence). CDR3 bases: TGTGCCACCAGCAGACCCATGGTCACTGAAGCTTTCTTT. This gives the protein CATSRPMVTEAFF.

The chain joins TRBV10-3 to TRBJ2-7; no reliable D call. This CDR3 has 13 residues. Per the germline V gene, CDR1 is ENHRY and CDR2 is SYGVKD. Trimming shortened V by 0 bases and J by 2 bases, and 5 bases separated the two germline ends. CDR3: CAISESLTYEQYF. CDR3 in DNA: TGTGCCATCAGTGAGTCGTTAACCTACGAGCAGTACTTC.

This clonotype was detected ten times or more. This chain connects TRBV20-1 to TRBJ1-2; D may be TRBD1 (5 bases). Trimming left V 0 bases short and J 0 bases short, with 5 bases between. Per germline, CDR1 DFQATT and CDR2 SNEGSKA (reference sequence). The CDR3 loop spans 13 amino acids. CDR3: CSARETANYGYTF. The DNA for the CDR3 is TGCAGTGCTAGAGAGACAGCTAACTATGGCTACACCTTC.

This clonotype was counted between two and nine times. The V and J genes are TRBV6-1 and TRBJ2-7; tentatively, D is TRBD1 or TRBD2 (5 bases each). V was trimmed by 4 bases and J by 2 bases, leaving 15 bases between them. Looked up from germline, CDR1 is MNHNS and CDR2 is SASEGT. The CDR3 is made up of 15 amino acids. In nucleotides, the CDR3 is TGTGCCAGCAGTGTATCCGGGACCAAGGCCTACGAGCAGTACTTC. As protein: CASSVSGTKAYEQYF.

The genes are TRBV11-1 and TRBJ2-5, with 8 bases fitting TRBD1. From germline, CDR1 is SGHAT and CDR2 FQDESV (reference sequence). This CDR3 has 18 amino acids. V trimming: 1 base; J trimming: 0 bases; junction bases outside the gene matches: 10. CDR3 residues: CASSLGVGTGGYQETQYF. The CDR3 region has the DNA TGTGCCAGCAGCTTAGGGGTCGGTACAGGGGGGTACCAAGAGACCCAGTACTTC.

This clonotype was detected a few times. V gene TRBV9 combines with J gene TRBJ2-7; D gene ambiguous. The V gene lost 1 base and the J gene lost 1 base, with 9 bases spanning the gap. CDR1 is SGDLS, CDR2 YYNGEE, per germline. The CDR3 runs to 14 residues. CDR3 in DNA: TGTGCCAGCAGCGTAAGCGCAGATTCCTACGAGCAGTACTTC. Its translation: CASSVSADSYEQYF.

V gene TRBV15 combines with J gene TRBJ2-7, with D maybe TRBD1 (6 bases). Looked up from germline, CDR1 is LNHNV and CDR2 is YYDKDF (reference sequence). There are 16 residues in the CDR3. Trimming cost V 2 bases and J 3 bases, with 17 bases left between them. The DNA for the CDR3 is TGTGCCACCAGCAGACCCTTAGGGGGAGTGATCTACGAGCAGTACTTC. Translated, it gives CATSRPLGGVIYEQYF.